The rows below give T cell receptor beta chains drawn from one sample of a study of cytomegalovirus exposure and HLA in healthy donors. Assay: immunoSEQ multiplex PCR; the TCRdb copy retains only in-frame clones and omits some. This table has about 200,000 clones, roughly 81% appearing once. Sequenced input: PBMCs. These receptor sequences come from a young woman in good health and CMV-seropositive. CDR3s include the opening cysteine and the closing phenylalanine or tryptophan. A D gene is named only where the DNA matches it firmly. Only some rows state a clone size, as once, few, many or a class for expanded clones.

clone_size: -
j_call: TRBJ2-7
d_call: -
v_call: TRBV5-1
cdr3_length: 12
cdr3_nt: TGCGCCAGCAGCCACGTTCAGGGCGAGCAGTACTTC
cdr3_aa: CASSHVQGEQYF

clone_size: -
j_call: TRBJ2-5
d_call: TRBD2
v_call: TRBV5-8
cdr3_length: 14
cdr3_nt: TGTGCCAGCAGCGGACTAGCGGGAGAGGGGACCCAGTACTTC
cdr3_aa: CASSGLAGEGTQYF

clone_size: -
j_call: TRBJ2-1
d_call: TRBD2
v_call: TRBV4-3
cdr3_length: 20
cdr3_nt: TGCGCCAGCAGCCAAGACTTACTAGCGGGAGGGCCGGTATTTGTGAATGAGCAGTTCTTC
cdr3_aa: CASSQDLLAGGPVFVNEQFF

clone_size: -
j_call: TRBJ2-7
d_call: -
v_call: TRBV7-8
cdr3_length: 14
cdr3_nt: TGTGCCAGCAGCTCCCTCGGACTACTCTACGAGCAGTACTTC
cdr3_aa: CASSSLGLLYEQYF

clone_size: -
j_call: TRBJ1-4
d_call: TRBD1
v_call: TRBV18
cdr3_length: 15
cdr3_nt: TGTGCCAGCTCACCGTACAGGGGGCTTAATGAAAAACTGTTTTTT
cdr3_aa: CASSPYRGLNEKLFF

clone_size: -
j_call: TRBJ2-3
d_call: TRBD2
v_call: TRBV5-4
cdr3_length: 16
cdr3_nt: TGTGCCAGCAGCATACGTCTAGCGGGGGGATCAGATACGCAGTATTTT
cdr3_aa: CASSIRLAGGSDTQYF

clone_size: few
j_call: TRBJ2-4
d_call: TRBD2
v_call: TRBV28
cdr3_length: 18
cdr3_nt: TGTGCCAGCAGTTCACTAGCGGGAGGTCAACTAGCCAAAAACATTCAGTACTTC
cdr3_aa: CASSSLAGGQLAKNIQYF

clone_size: -
j_call: TRBJ1-5
d_call: TRBD1
v_call: TRBV7-2
cdr3_length: 15
cdr3_nt: TGTGCCAGCAGCAAGGGACAGGCTAGCAATCAGCCCCAGCATTTT
cdr3_aa: CASSKGQASNQPQHF

clone_size: -
j_call: TRBJ2-5
d_call: TRBD1
v_call: TRBV6-5
cdr3_length: 14
cdr3_nt: TGTGCCAGCAGATCCCCGGGACAGTGGGAGACCCAGTACTTC
cdr3_aa: CASRSPGQWETQYF

clone_size: -
j_call: TRBJ2-3
d_call: TRBD1
v_call: TRBV6-5
cdr3_length: 14
cdr3_nt: TGTGCCAGCACCACCGGGACAGCGACAGATACGCAGTATTTT
cdr3_aa: CASTTGTATDTQYF

clone_size: -
j_call: TRBJ2-5
d_call: TRBD2
v_call: TRBV6-6
cdr3_length: 15
cdr3_nt: TGTGCCAGCAGTTACATCGGGGGGGGGCAAGAGACCCAGTACTTC
cdr3_aa: CASSYIGGGQETQYF

clone_size: -
j_call: TRBJ2-5
d_call: -
v_call: TRBV5-1
cdr3_length: 14
cdr3_nt: TGCGCCAGCAGCTTGGCCTCAGGGGAAGAGACCCAGTACTTC
cdr3_aa: CASSLASGEETQYF

clone_size: few
j_call: TRBJ2-6
d_call: TRBD2
v_call: TRBV7-7
cdr3_length: 18
cdr3_nt: TGTGCCAGCCCAGGGCTAGCGGGAGCCTACTCTGGGGCCAACGTCCTGACTTTC
cdr3_aa: CASPGLAGAYSGANVLTF

clone_size: -
j_call: TRBJ2-6
d_call: TRBD1
v_call: TRBV4-1
cdr3_length: 19
cdr3_nt: TGCGCCAGCAGCCAAGAAGGGCCGGCGACAGGGGCTGGGGCCAACGTCCTGACTTTC
cdr3_aa: CASSQEGPATGAGANVLTF

clone_size: -
j_call: TRBJ2-5
d_call: -
v_call: TRBV29-1
cdr3_length: 12
cdr3_nt: TGCAGCAGCCAGGGGATAGGGGAGACCCAGTACTTC
cdr3_aa: CSSQGIGETQYF

clone_size: few
j_call: TRBJ1-5
d_call: TRBD1
v_call: TRBV6-5
cdr3_length: 14
cdr3_nt: TGTGCCAGCAGTCCCACAGGGGCACGGCAGCCCCAGCATTTT
cdr3_aa: CASSPTGARQPQHF

clone_size: -
j_call: TRBJ2-7
d_call: -
v_call: TRBV7-9
cdr3_length: 11
cdr3_nt: TGTGCCAGCGGGGGCACCTACGAGCAGTACTTC
cdr3_aa: CASGGTYEQYF

clone_size: few
j_call: TRBJ2-3
d_call: -
v_call: TRBV19
cdr3_length: 13
cdr3_nt: TGTGCCAGTAGTACAGGGGGCACAGATACGCAGTATTTT
cdr3_aa: CASSTGGTDTQYF

clone_size: -
j_call: TRBJ2-5
d_call: TRBD1
v_call: TRBV7-9
cdr3_length: 14
cdr3_nt: TGTGCCAGCAGCTCGACAGGGGGGGAAGAGACCCAGTACTTC
cdr3_aa: CASSSTGGEETQYF

clone_size: -
j_call: TRBJ1-2
d_call: -
v_call: TRBV11-2
cdr3_length: 15
cdr3_nt: TGTGCCAGCAGCTTGCCCGGGGGGCTAAGGTATGGCTACACCTTC
cdr3_aa: CASSLPGGLRYGYTF

clone_size: few
j_call: TRBJ1-1
d_call: -
v_call: TRBV6-1
cdr3_length: 14
cdr3_nt: TGTGCCAGCAGTGCCCGGGGGGGTAGCACTGAAGCTTTCTTT
cdr3_aa: CASSARGGSTEAFF

clone_size: -
j_call: TRBJ1-1
d_call: -
v_call: TRBV6-5
cdr3_length: 15
cdr3_nt: TGTGCCACACGGGGAACCGGGACACCGAACACTGAAGCTTTCTTT
cdr3_aa: CATRGTGTPNTEAFF

clone_size: few
j_call: TRBJ1-6
d_call: TRBD1
v_call: TRBV28
cdr3_length: 15
cdr3_nt: TGTGCCAGCAGTTCGTCCGGGACAGGGAAAAGACCCCTCCACTTT
cdr3_aa: CASSSSGTGKRPLHF

clone_size: few
j_call: TRBJ2-1
d_call: -
v_call: TRBV12-5
cdr3_length: 15
cdr3_nt: TGTGCTAGTGGTTCCTCCATGGACAACTACAATGAGCAGTTCTTC
cdr3_aa: CASGSSMDNYNEQFF

clone_size: -
j_call: TRBJ2-2
d_call: -
v_call: TRBV7-7
cdr3_length: 14
cdr3_nt: TGTGCTAGCAGCTCCCAGGCGGGCACCGGGGAGCTGTTTTTT
cdr3_aa: CASSSQAGTGELFF

clone_size: -
j_call: TRBJ1-6
d_call: -
v_call: TRBV7-9
cdr3_length: 16
cdr3_nt: TGTGCCAGCAGCTCAAACAGGGATTTTATCCACTCACCCCTCCACTTT
cdr3_aa: CASSSNRDFIHSPLHF

clone_size: once
j_call: TRBJ2-7
d_call: -
v_call: TRBV20-1
cdr3_length: 11
cdr3_nt: TGCAGTGCTCACCGGGTCACCATACCGTACTTC
cdr3_aa: CSAHRVTIPYF

clone_size: -
j_call: TRBJ2-3
d_call: -
v_call: TRBV28
cdr3_length: 14
cdr3_nt: TGTGCCAGCAGTTTTGAGCGGACCACAGATACGCAGTATTTT
cdr3_aa: CASSFERTTDTQYF

clone_size: -
j_call: TRBJ2-2
d_call: -
v_call: TRBV4-1
cdr3_length: 15
cdr3_nt: TGCGCCAGCAGCCAACCCGGGGAGAACACCGGGGAGCTGTTTTTT
cdr3_aa: CASSQPGENTGELFF

clone_size: -
j_call: TRBJ1-4
d_call: -
v_call: TRBV7-6
cdr3_length: 17
cdr3_nt: TGTGCCAGCAGCCCCTGGGCACTCGTTGCAACTAATGAAAAACTGTTTTTT
cdr3_aa: CASSPWALVATNEKLFF

clone_size: -
j_call: TRBJ2-7
d_call: TRBD1
v_call: TRBV2
cdr3_length: 14
cdr3_nt: TGTGCCAGCAGGCTCCGGGACAGGTCCTACGAGCAGTACTTC
cdr3_aa: CASRLRDRSYEQYF

clone_size: few
j_call: TRBJ2-7
d_call: -
v_call: TRBV7-6
cdr3_length: 14
cdr3_nt: TGTGCCAGCAGCCATGGCAGCGCGTCCAGCGAGCAGTACTTC
cdr3_aa: CASSHGSASSEQYF

clone_size: -
j_call: TRBJ1-1
d_call: -
v_call: TRBV14
cdr3_length: 13
cdr3_nt: TGTGCCAGCAGCCAAGAAGGCGGCTCTGGGGCTTTCTTT
cdr3_aa: CASSQEGGSGAFF

clone_size: -
j_call: TRBJ1-1
d_call: -
v_call: TRBV10-3
cdr3_length: 14
cdr3_nt: TGTGCCATCAGTCCAGGAAACATGAACACTGAAGCTTTCTTT
cdr3_aa: CAISPGNMNTEAFF

clone_size: -
j_call: TRBJ1-2
d_call: -
v_call: TRBV13
cdr3_length: 15
cdr3_nt: TGTGCCAGCAGCCCACAAGAAGGGGCGTACTATGGCTACACCTTC
cdr3_aa: CASSPQEGAYYGYTF

clone_size: -
j_call: TRBJ2-7
d_call: -
v_call: TRBV28
cdr3_length: 15
cdr3_nt: TGTGCCAGCAGTCCCCACCGACTAGGAACCTACGAGCAGTACTTC
cdr3_aa: CASSPHRLGTYEQYF

clone_size: -
j_call: TRBJ2-5
d_call: TRBD1
v_call: TRBV18
cdr3_length: 16
cdr3_nt: TGTGCCAGCTCACCAAATCGACAGGGGGCCCAAGAGACCCAGTACTTC
cdr3_aa: CASSPNRQGAQETQYF

clone_size: -
j_call: TRBJ2-1
d_call: TRBD2
v_call: TRBV11-2
cdr3_length: 15
cdr3_nt: TGTGCCAGCAGCCGGGGGACTAGCTCCTACAATGAGCAGTTCTTC
cdr3_aa: CASSRGTSSYNEQFF

clone_size: few
j_call: TRBJ1-3
d_call: -
v_call: TRBV7-9
cdr3_length: 14
cdr3_nt: TGTGCCAGCAGCTTACAGAGCGCTGGAAACACCATATATTTT
cdr3_aa: CASSLQSAGNTIYF

clone_size: -
j_call: TRBJ1-6
d_call: TRBD1
v_call: TRBV5-6
cdr3_length: 17
cdr3_nt: TGTGCCAGCAGCGGGACGACAGGGGGCCAGTTTAAGACACCCCTCCACTTT
cdr3_aa: CASSGTTGGQFKTPLHF

clone_size: few
j_call: TRBJ1-1
d_call: TRBD1
v_call: TRBV6-5
cdr3_length: 15
cdr3_nt: TGTGCCAGCAGTTACGGCCAGGGGGCGACAACTGAAGCTTTCTTT
cdr3_aa: CASSYGQGATTEAFF

clone_size: -
j_call: TRBJ2-1
d_call: TRBD2
v_call: TRBV27
cdr3_length: 17
cdr3_nt: TGTGCCAGCAGTCCCACTCGAGGTAGCGGGAGACCGAATGAGCAGTTCTTC
cdr3_aa: CASSPTRGSGRPNEQFF